A selection of T cell receptor beta chains follows, all from one sample in a study of T-cell memory formation after mild COVID-19. From the 5' RACE reads, TCRdb called clonotypes with MiXCR, one entry per CDR3 protein. The sample has some 270,000 distinct CDR3 sequences, 15% to 19% seen once; the top ten hold 2% to 2.5%. The material sequenced was PBMCs or a T cell subset sorted from them (not recorded which). These TCRs come from an adult woman who had mild COVID-19 (a few samples of this study predate the infection). Cell type and time point are not known. CDR3s include the opening cysteine and the closing phenylalanine or tryptophan. Fields, in order: J gene, V gene, CDR3 protein.

TRBJ2-1,TRBV18,CASSPYSGGDNEQFF
TRBJ1-1,TRBV3-1,CASTGDSWNTEAFF
TRBJ1-4,TRBV3-1,CASSLNQGNEKLFF
TRBJ1-2,TRBV21-1,CASSPRPGDNYGYTF
TRBJ2-3,TRBV7-6,CASSPRTASTDTQYF
TRBJ1-2,TRBV4-1,CASSQDTAYYGYTF
TRBJ2-1,TRBV4-2,CASSQELAAYNEQFF
TRBJ2-6,TRBV12-3/TRBV12-4,CASSGGVGGTRVSGANVLTF
TRBJ2-3,TRBV5-1,CASSLPSGTTDTQYF
TRBJ1-5,TRBV20-1,CSASTGLSNQPQHF
TRBJ2-5,TRBV9,CASSVGGYQETQYF
TRBJ2-7,TRBV29-1,CSVYGTLLGNEQYF
TRBJ2-1,TRBV5-1,CASSLGTASSYNEQFF
TRBJ2-1,TRBV2,CASSSLRGYNEQFF
TRBJ2-1,TRBV4-1,CASSQATGTSGEQFF
TRBJ2-5,TRBV20-1,CSARGVPGLYGETQYF
TRBJ2-6,TRBV7-9,CASKRGQGWTGTGANVLTF
TRBJ2-5,TRBV20-1,CSARDFRFQETQYF
TRBJ1-4,TRBV9,CASSVATGGGNEKLFF
TRBJ2-1,TRBV5-1,CASSYSGGDPNEQFF
TRBJ2-1,TRBV4-1,CASSHGRSSYNEQFF
TRBJ2-7,TRBV5-4,CASSLVGGRYEQYF
TRBJ2-7,TRBV3-1,CASTRDGYEQYF
TRBJ2-2,TRBV18,CASGGQGLTGELFF
TRBJ2-3,TRBV5-1,CASSLEELATDTQYF
TRBJ2-1,TRBV9,CASSPRRGSEQFF
TRBJ2-2,TRBV5-1,CASSLSLNTGELFF
TRBJ2-2,TRBV3-1,CASSPPGQGRGGELFF
TRBJ2-7,TRBV2,CAGRTSGNRYEQYF
TRBJ2-6,TRBV5-4,CASSLDRQGNRESGANVLTF
TRBJ1-1,TRBV10-3,CAISTPGRRNTEAFF
TRBJ2-1,TRBV28,CASSLVVLEGNEQFF
TRBJ1-1,TRBV9,CASSPRAVNTEAFF